These 25 T cell receptor beta chains came from one sample sequenced in a study of OX40 agonist ivuxolimab in advanced cancers. Profiled with immunoSEQ multiplex PCR; TCRdb holds only in-frame clones, not every one. The data hold about 83,000 clones, with about 86% observed a single time. The material sequenced was CD4+ or CD8+ T cells sorted from blood, taken in a trial of the OX40 agonist ivuxolimab. The receptors were gathered from an adult with an advanced solid tumor such as melanoma, head and neck, liver or kidney cancer.

The V call is TRBV5-5, the J call TRBJ1-1; D not resolved. CDR1 and CDR2 (germline): SGHKS, YYEKEE (reference sequence). Trimming left V 0 bases short and J 5 bases short, with 14 bases between. The CDR3 spans 15 residues. The CDR3 region has the DNA TGTGCCAGCAGCTTGGCCGGCGGGCAGCGGACTGAAGCTTTCTTT. This gives the protein CASSLAGGQRTEAFF.

The rearrangement links TRBV9 to TRBJ1-1; maybe TRBD1 (5 bases). The CDR3 covers 14 residues. Germline V lookup: CDR1 SGDLS, CDR2 YYNGEE. V shed 5 bases and J shed 1 base, with 12 bases lying between them. CDR3 residues: CASRSGLGNTEAFF. The CDR3 region has the DNA TGTGCCAGCAGGTCAGGGTTAGGGAACACTGAAGCTTTCTTT.

This clone was seen once. The chain uses TRBV2 and TRBJ1-3; possibly TRBD1 for D (5 bases). Trimming cost V 8 bases and J 2 bases, with 34 bases left between them. The CDR3 runs 21 residues. CDR1 SNHLY and CDR2 FYNNEI come from the germline V gene. The CDR3 region is CASGGGVGQRIGAIPGNTIYF. Written as DNA, the CDR3 is TGTGCCAGCGGGGGTGGTGTGGGGCAAAGGATTGGAGCCATACCTGGAAACACCATATATTTT. The full variable domain, in which reference TRBV2 and TRBJ1-3 provide the parts outside the CDR3, is EPEVTQTPSHQVTQMGQEVILRCVPISNHLYFYWYRQILGQKVEFLVSFYNNEISEKSEIFDDQFSVERPDGSNFTLKIRSTKLEDSAMYFCASGGGVGQRIGAIPGNTIYFGEGSWLTVV.

The chain links TRBV28 to TRBJ1-2; tentatively, D is TRBD1 (5 bases). V was cut by 2 bases and J by 8 bases, with 12 bases left in between. CDR3 length: 13 amino acids. The germline V gene has CDR1 MDHEN and CDR2 SYDVKM. CDR3 amino acids: CASSLEGERGYTF. For the CDR3, the DNA is TGTGCCAGCAGTTTAGAAGGGGAAAGAGGCTACACCTTC.

This clone was recorded once. The CDR3, as DNA: TGTGCCAGTACCTCCCAGGGTAGCGGGGGGGCCGGAGAGCAGTTCTTC. As protein: CASTSQGSGGAGEQFF. The chain employs TRBV19 and TRBJ2-1; 11 bases fit TRBD2. V lost 7 bases and J lost 10; bases outside the gene matches: 15. The germline V gene encodes CDR1 LNHDA and CDR2 SQIVND (reference sequence). The CDR3 has 16 amino acids. Using reference TRBV19 and TRBJ2-1 for the parts outside the CDR3, the full variable domain is DGGITQSPKYLFRKEGQNVTLSCEQNLNHDAMYWYRQDPGQGLRLIYYSQIVNDFQKGDIAEGYSVSREKKESFPLTVTSAQKNPTAFYLCASTSQGSGGAGEQFFGPGTRLTVL.

The chain combines TRBV19 with TRBJ1-2; D is uncertain. Germline V gene data show CDR1 as LNHDA and CDR2 as SQIVND (reference sequence). The CDR3 loop spans 14 amino acids. Trimming removed 7 bases from V and 5 bases from J, with 17 bases in between. This chain's CDR3 is CASNFVGNAYGYTF. DNA of the CDR3: TGTGCCAGTAATTTCGTCGGGAACGCTTATGGCTACACCTTC.

The chain links TRBV19 to TRBJ1-2, with TRBD1 matching 9 bases. The CDR3 runs to 15 residues. Losses at the gene ends were 7 bases for V and 8 bases for J; bases not matched to a gene: 14. The germline CDR1 and CDR2 sequences are LNHDA and SQIVND (reference sequence). The CDR3 DNA follows: TGTGCCAGTACCGGACCGGGACAGGGATTCTACGGCTACACCTTC. Encoded protein: CASTGPGQGFYGYTF.

CDR3 residues: CASRETVETQYF. DNA of the CDR3: TGTGCCAGCAGGGAAACAGTAGAGACCCAGTACTTC. V usage is TRBV2 and J usage is TRBJ2-5; no reliable D call. CDR3 length: 12 amino acids. Deletions cut 6 bases from V and 4 bases from J, with 9 bases between. Germline CDR1 and CDR2: SNHLY and FYNNEI.

The rearrangement joins TRBV4-2 to TRBJ2-5; TRBD1 aligns across 9 bases. The CDR3 runs 13 residues. CDR1 is LGHNA, CDR2 YNFKEQ, per germline. The J segment lost 4 bases and the V segment lost 4 bases, leaving 1 base of the junction unmatched. The DNA for the CDR3 is TGTGCCAGCAGCCGACAGGGGGTAGAGACCCAGTACTTC. Protein sequence: CASSRQGVETQYF.

As concerns this clone: Its ends do not fully match the called genes, so a read error is possible. The CDR3 sequence: CASSSVDWVPYEQYF. The CDR3 coding sequence is TGTGCTAGCAGCTCGGTTGACTGGGTGCCCTACGAGCAGTACTTC. V usage is TRBV7-7 and J usage is TRBJ2-7, with no clear D. Per the germline V gene, CDR1 is SSHAT and CDR2 is FNYEAQ (reference sequence). The CDR3 sequence is 15 residues long. Looking up the rest from reference TRBV7-7 and TRBJ2-7 gives the full variable domain: GAGVSQSPRYKVTKRGQDVTLRCDPISSHATLYWYQQALGQGPEFLTYFNYEAQPDKSGLPSDRFSAERPEGSISTLTIQRTEQRDSAMYRCASSSVDWVPYEQYFGPGTRLTVT.

The rearrangement joins TRBV2 to TRBJ2-5, with TRBD2 identical over 11 bases. Germline CDR1 is SNHLY and CDR2 is FYNNEI. The CDR3 length is 13 residues. Unmatched junction bases numbered 0, after V lost 4 bases and J lost 5 bases. This CDR3 is CASSGTSGETQYF. The CDR3 nucleotides read TGTGCCAGCAGTGGGACTAGCGGGGAGACCCAGTACTTC.

This clone has at least ten counts. The rearrangement links TRBV28 to TRBJ1-2; D remains unclear. The CDR3 is made up of 14 amino acids. CDR1 and CDR2 from the germline V gene are MDHEN and SYDVKM. Trimming left V 3 bases short and J 3 bases short, with 11 bases between. The CDR3 coding sequence is TGTGCCAGCAGTTTCCCTCCGACACACTATGGCTACACCTTC. Translation gives CASSFPPTHYGYTF.

The chain combines TRBV10-2 with TRBJ2-7; D may correspond to TRBD1 or TRBD2 (6 bases each). The CDR3 runs 11 residues. Trimming cost V 5 bases and J 11 bases, with 13 bases left between them. Germline V gene lookup returns CDR1 WSHSY and CDR2 SAAADI. The CDR3 DNA reads TGCGCCAGCAGTTTTAACAGGGAGGAGTACTTC. Its translation is CASSFNREEYF.

The chain combines TRBV5-1 with TRBJ1-1; no clear D gene. The V gene's germline CDR1 is SGHRS and CDR2 YFSETQ. CDR3 length: 15 amino acids. V lost 3 bases and J lost 0, with 12 bases in between. CDR3 region: CASSSGAGLNTEAFF. The CDR3 bases are TGCGCCAGCAGCTCCGGAGCAGGTTTGAACACTGAAGCTTTCTTT.

This rearrangement joins TRBV29-1 to TRBJ1-2; no clear D. The V end lost 4 bases, the J end lost 4 bases, and 13 bases lay between the germline ends. Per germline, CDR1 SQVTM and CDR2 ANQGSEA. The CDR3 has 13 residues. The CDR3 reads CSVASTAAYGYTF. CDR3 DNA sequence: TGCAGCGTTGCATCGACCGCCGCCTATGGCTACACCTTC.

This clone was counted a few times. This chain links TRBV15 with TRBJ1-5, with TRBD1 as a possible D gene (6 bases). CDR3 length: 14 amino acids. The V end was cut by 4 bases, the J end by 11 bases, with 18 bases between. Germline CDR1 is LNHNV and CDR2 is YYDKDF (reference sequence). The CDR3, as DNA: TGTGCCACCAGCATAACTCAGGGGATACGGGCCCAGCATTTT. This encodes CATSITQGIRAQHF.

The V gene is TRBV9, the J gene TRBJ2-7; D uncertain. The CDR3 totals 14 residues. V was clipped by 1 base and J by 5 bases, with 13 bases between them. Germline V gene data show CDR1 as SGDLS and CDR2 as YYNGEE. CDR3 loop: CASSVRPGDHEQYF. The CDR3, as DNA: TGTGCCAGCAGCGTACGCCCGGGTGACCACGAGCAGTACTTC. Using reference TRBV9 and TRBJ2-7 for the parts outside the CDR3, the full variable domain is DSGVTQTPKHLITATGQRVTLRCSPRSGDLSVYWYQQSLDQGLQFLIQYYNGEERAKGNILERFSAQQFPDLHSELNLSSLELGDSALYFCASSVRPGDHEQYFGPGTRLTVT.

Here the CDR3 reads CASSYLFYEQYF. The DNA for the CDR3 is TGTGCCAGCAGTTACCTCTTCTACGAGCAGTACTTC. The chain carries TRBV28 and TRBJ2-7, with D uncertain. The CDR3 sequence is 12 residues long. Trimming removed 4 bases from V and 3 bases from J, with 7 bases in between. Germline CDR1 is MDHEN and CDR2 is SYDVKM.

The genes are TRBV10-2 and TRBJ1-5, with a tentative D call TRBD1 (5 bases). From germline, CDR1 is WSHSY and CDR2 SAAADI. The CDR3 sequence is 15 residues long. Trimming cost V 0 bases and J 5 bases, with 11 bases left between them. CDR3 in amino acids: CASSESGGFDQPQHF. The CDR3 bases are TGCGCCAGCAGTGAGTCTGGGGGTTTTGATCAGCCCCAGCATTTT.

The chain is built from TRBV5-4 and TRBJ2-5; 9 bases match TRBD2. J gave up 5 bases and V 4 bases, and 9 bases lay outside the gene matches. The CDR3 is 15 amino acids. Germline-derived CDR1 and CDR2 are SGHNT and YYREEE (reference sequence). The CDR3 loop is CASSREASGEETQYF. The DNA of the CDR3 is TGTGCCAGCAGCCGGGAGGCTAGCGGGGAGGAGACCCAGTACTTC.

The V call is TRBV18, the J call TRBJ2-5; possibly TRBD1 for D (7 bases). The closer fit of TRBJ2-7 to the DNA end suggests the J call may be wrong. The germline V gene encodes CDR1 KGHSH and CDR2 LQKENI. CDR3 length: 15 residues. CDR3 nucleotide sequence: TGTGCCAGCTCGTGGCGGGACAGTGGACAGCACGAGCAGTACTTC. It is translated as CASSWRDSGQHEQYF.

The chain carries TRBV7-2 and TRBJ2-5, with 7 bases identical to TRBD1. V lost 1 base and J lost 3; bases outside the gene matches: 5. The CDR3 loop spans 15 amino acids. Germline CDR1 and CDR2: SGHTA and FQGNSA. The CDR3: CASSLGGQQKETQYF. The CDR3 DNA reads as TGTGCCAGCAGCTTAGGGGGACAGCAAAAAGAGACCCAGTACTTC.

The rearrangement uses TRBV6-5 and TRBJ2-7; D possibly corresponds to TRBD1 (6 bases). The CDR3 extends over 14 amino acids. Looked up from germline, CDR1 is MNHEY and CDR2 is SVGAGI. The V and J ends lost 1 base and 3 bases respectively, with 10 bases between them. The CDR3 loop reads CASSYFGGRYEQYF. The DNA of the CDR3 is TGTGCCAGCAGTTACTTTGGGGGCCGCTACGAGCAGTACTTC.

The J gene is TRBJ1-1, the V gene TRBV30; D might be TRBD1 (5 bases). Germline CDR1 and CDR2: GTSNPN and SVGIG (reference sequence). The ends were cut back, 7 bases at V and 2 bases at J, with 11 bases in the middle. The CDR3 spans 12 residues. The DNA for the CDR3 is TGTGCCTCGTCAGGGTCTAACACTGAAGCTTTCTTT. Its protein is CASSGSNTEAFF.

The chain couples TRBV2 to TRBJ2-7; 10 nucleotides match TRBD2. J lost 2 bases, V lost 3 bases, and 7 bases had no gene match. CDR1 is SNHLY and CDR2 is FYNNEI in the germline V gene. The CDR3 loop spans 16 amino acids. CDR3 residues: CASSEGSGGKTYEQYF. Written as DNA, the CDR3 is TGTGCCAGCAGTGAGGGTAGCGGGGGGAAGACCTACGAGCAGTACTTC. Full variable domain (remainder filled in from reference TRBV2 and TRBJ2-7): EPEVTQTPSHQVTQMGQEVILRCVPISNHLYFYWYRQILGQKVEFLVSFYNNEISEKSEIFDDQFSVERPDGSNFTLKIRSTKLEDSAMYFCASSEGSGGKTYEQYFGPGTRLTVT.